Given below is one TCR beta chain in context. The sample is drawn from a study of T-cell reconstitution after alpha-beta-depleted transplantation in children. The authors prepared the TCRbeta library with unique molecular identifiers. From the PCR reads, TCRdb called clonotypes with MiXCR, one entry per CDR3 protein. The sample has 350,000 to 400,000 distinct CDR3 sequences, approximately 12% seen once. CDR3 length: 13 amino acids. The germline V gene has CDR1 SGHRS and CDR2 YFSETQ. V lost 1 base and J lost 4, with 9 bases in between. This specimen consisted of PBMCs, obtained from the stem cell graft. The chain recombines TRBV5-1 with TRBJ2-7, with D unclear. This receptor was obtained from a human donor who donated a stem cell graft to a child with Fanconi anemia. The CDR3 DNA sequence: TGCGCCAGCAGCTTGTCCTACCAATACGAGCAGTACTTC. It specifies CASSLSYQYEQYF.